A selection of T cell receptor beta chains follows, all from one sample in a study of OX40 agonist ivuxolimab in advanced cancers. Using immunoSEQ multiplex PCR, the repertoire was profiled, and TCRdb retains in-frame clones only, with some absent. This table holds 60,000 to 85,000 clones, roughly four fifths found once. The material sequenced was CD4+ or CD8+ T cells sorted from blood, taken in a trial of the OX40 agonist ivuxolimab. These receptors came from an adult with an advanced solid tumor such as melanoma, head and neck, liver or kidney cancer. CDR3s leave out the opening cysteine and the closing phenylalanine or tryptophan. The order of the fields is CDR3 length, J gene, V gene, CDR3 protein.

12 | TRBJ2-7 | TRBV7-8 | ASSLEGGLGEQY
15 | TRBJ2-1 | TRBV30 | AWRPSGRTFNYNEQF
14 | TRBJ2-1 | TRBV5-4 | ASSSPGLAGHNEQF
12 | TRBJ2-3 | TRBV27 | ASSLSTGTDTQY
13 | TRBJ1-3 | TRBV6-5 | ASSYSTGSGNTIY
12 | TRBJ1-2 | TRBV30 | ACEGQVGNYGYT
14 | TRBJ2-4 | TRBV19 | ASSRWAGLAKNIQY
17 | TRBJ2-3 | TRBV7-2 | ASSDDFLTSGANPDTQY
14 | TRBJ2-5 | TRBV4-2 | ASSQNGLAVQETQY
11 | TRBJ1-5 | TRBV29-1 | SVADSSNQPQH
15 | TRBJ1-1 | TRBV18 | ASSPGILGEGGTEAF
13 | TRBJ1-2 | TRBV14 | ASSQVAGISAGYT
13 | TRBJ1-5 | TRBV30 | AWSPGRTKGQPQH
13 | TRBJ1-2 | TRBV19 | ASSPTGQENYGYT
11 | TRBJ1-1 | TRBV28 | ASLRTLNTEAF
14 | TRBJ2-5 | TRBV27 | ASSLWASGLQETQY
12 | TRBJ2-7 | TRBV6-6 | ASSKGTSGGEQY
9 | TRBJ2-5 | TRBV7-6 | ASSLSETQY
16 | TRBJ1-1 | TRBV4-1 | ASSQGWTGWYGNTEAF
14 | TRBJ2-7 | TRBV9 | ASSVGIGTGKHEQY
11 | TRBJ1-1 | TRBV6-6 | ASRFTQNTEAF
12 | TRBJ1-5 | TRBV10-3 | AISPGRSNQPQH
13 | TRBJ1-2 | TRBV7-8 | ASSLEQAMDYGYT
12 | TRBJ2-1 | TRBV5-1 | ASSLGLVDNEQF
12 | TRBJ2-3 | TRBV29-1 | SAQGFAGTDTQY
11 | TRBJ2-7 | TRBV6-9 | ASSYPPTYEQY
12 | TRBJ1-2 | TRBV4-1 | ASSPADSPYGYT
12 | TRBJ1-4 | TRBV4-1 | ASSQEDGREKLF
13 | TRBJ1-2 | TRBV6-1 | ASTSNLNAGYGYT
13 | TRBJ1-2 | TRBV19 | ASRTQGLSGHGYT
13 | TRBJ2-1 | TRBV5-6 | ASSLARGWHNEQF
12 | TRBJ2-5 | TRBV10-3 | AISGGLGQETQY
16 | TRBJ2-3 | TRBV12-5 | ASGSSSLAGGYTDTQY
16 | TRBJ2-6 | TRBV19 | ASSTGRALQWGANVLT
12 | TRBJ2-5 | TRBV14 | ASSRQVPVETQY
14 | TRBJ2-3 | TRBV7-3 | ASSLTSGGLTDTQY